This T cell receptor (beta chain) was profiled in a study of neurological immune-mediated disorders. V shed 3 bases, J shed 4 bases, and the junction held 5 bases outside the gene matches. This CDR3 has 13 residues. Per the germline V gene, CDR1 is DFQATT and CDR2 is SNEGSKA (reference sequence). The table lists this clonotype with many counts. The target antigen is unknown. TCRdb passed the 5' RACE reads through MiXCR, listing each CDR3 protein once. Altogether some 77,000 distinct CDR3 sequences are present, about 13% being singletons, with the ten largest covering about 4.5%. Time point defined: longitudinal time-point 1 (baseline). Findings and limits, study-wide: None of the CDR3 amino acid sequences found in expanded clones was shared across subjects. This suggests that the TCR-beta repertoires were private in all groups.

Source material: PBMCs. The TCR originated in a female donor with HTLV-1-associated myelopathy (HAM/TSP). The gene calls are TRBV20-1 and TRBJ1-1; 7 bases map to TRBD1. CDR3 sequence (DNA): TGCAGTGCTAGTCGACAGGGAGGCACTGAAGCTTTCTTT. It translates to CSASRQGGTEAFF.